This TCR beta chain was identified in a study of long-term antiretroviral therapy in people with HIV. Study results and limitations: Older ART regimens may have been in use when blood was drawn between the mid-2000s and the late 2010s. Missing from the dataset were any data on ART adherence, viral resistance or therapy changes.

Treatment of all HIV participants took place in the United States. Version v3.0 of the immunoSEQ assay was performed at survey level. Only in-frame clones appear in the TCRdb table, and some are missing; sequencing was by immunoSEQ multiplex PCR. Among around 7,000 clones listed, about 70% were seen once. This CDR3 is 15 amino acids long. Germline CDR1 is LNHDA and CDR2 is SQIVND (reference sequence). Trimming removed 2 bases at V and 5 bases at J, with 16 bases between. A note on this clone: What it recognizes is unknown.

V usage is TRBV19 and J usage is TRBJ2-7, with D perhaps given as TRBD1 or TRBD2 (5 bases each). The sequenced sample was unsorted PBMCs, obtained 0.9 years before starting antiretroviral therapy. The TCR originated in a man aged 35 to 55 with HIV. Here the CDR3 DNA reads TGTGCCAGTAGTATACGGACCAGGGACGGCGACGAGCAGTACTTC. As protein: CASSIRTRDGDEQYF.